The T cell receptor beta chain under discussion was sequenced for a study of response to subunit inactivated influenza vaccine. Whole-study findings and limits: Only a handful of new T cells, the authors suggested, are recruited with each seasonal influenza vaccination.

This clonotype was detected ten times or more. What it binds is unknown. Germline V gives CDR1 SGHTA, CDR2 FQGNSA. V was cut by 0 bases and J by 0 bases, with 12 bases left in between. This CDR3 is 17 amino acids long. MiXCR was run by TCRdb on the RT-PCR reads, yielding one entry per CDR3 protein. The sample includes about 530,000 distinct CDR3 sequences, about an eighth seen only once; the top ten take roughly 14%. This TCR came from a man aged 50 to 59 who received an inactivated influenza vaccine. This specimen was PBMCs from blood, taken roughly 48 days after vaccination. The chain is built from TRBV7-2 and TRBJ2-4; a weak D match, TRBD2 (5 bases). CDR3 sequence: CASSLAGSGLAKNIQYF. In DNA form, the CDR3 reads TGTGCCAGCAGCTTAGCGGGAAGCGGACTAGCCAAAAACATTCAGTACTTC.